Listed below are T cell receptor beta chains from one sample, sequenced in a study of OX40 agonist ivuxolimab in advanced cancers. TCRdb's table, derived via immunoSEQ multiplex PCR, lists solely in-frame clones and lacks some. The table records tens of thousands of clones, 70% to 90% of them present only once. Sequences were derived from CD4+ or CD8+ T cells sorted from blood, sampled in a trial of the OX40 agonist ivuxolimab. The receptors here all came from an adult with an advanced solid tumor such as melanoma, head and neck, liver or kidney cancer. CDR3s include the opening cysteine and the closing phenylalanine or tryptophan. Each record gives: D gene, CDR3 length, V gene, J gene, CDR3 protein. The D gene is left open where the match is weak.

D: -
length: 16
V: TRBV4-3
J: TRBJ1-1
CDR3: CASSQLGRGMNTEAFF

D: TRBD1
length: 11
V: TRBV5-4
J: TRBJ1-1
CDR3: CASSFKGAAFF

D: -
length: 15
V: TRBV5-6
J: TRBJ1-1
CDR3: CASSPRGSISSEAFF

D: TRBD1
length: 16
V: TRBV27
J: TRBJ2-4
CDR3: CASSQGTGGTKNIQYF

D: TRBD2
length: 16
V: TRBV6-1
J: TRBJ2-1
CDR3: CASSEIPSGGYNEQFF

D: -
length: 13
V: TRBV27
J: TRBJ2-2
CDR3: CASSLVNTGELFF

D: -
length: 16
V: TRBV6-1
J: TRBJ1-1
CDR3: CASSEMGRFGNTEAFF

D: -
length: 14
V: TRBV9
J: TRBJ1-5
CDR3: CASSVWGDGQPQHF

D: TRBD2
length: 16
V: TRBV28
J: TRBJ2-1
CDR3: CASSLTGLAGGSEQFF

D: -
length: 18
V: TRBV7-9
J: TRBJ1-2
CDR3: CASSRNHFKNREHYGYTF

D: TRBD1
length: 14
V: TRBV5-1
J: TRBJ1-2
CDR3: CASSTDAGTDGYTF

D: TRBD1
length: 13
V: TRBV11-2
J: TRBJ2-1
CDR3: CASSRITGGEQFF

D: -
length: 15
V: TRBV4-1
J: TRBJ2-7
CDR3: CASSFFKGGTYEQYF

D: -
length: 13
V: TRBV27
J: TRBJ1-2
CDR3: CASSDGAGYGYTF

D: -
length: 15
V: TRBV18
J: TRBJ2-5
CDR3: CASSQESGSYETQYF

D: -
length: 17
V: TRBV10-1
J: TRBJ2-2
CDR3: CASSGSLDTPNTGELFF

D: TRBD1
length: 16
V: TRBV19
J: TRBJ1-1
CDR3: CASSIARQGVNTEAFF

D: TRBD2
length: 14
V: TRBV27
J: TRBJ2-1
CDR3: CASSFSGGYNEQFF

D: -
length: 15
V: TRBV4-2
J: TRBJ2-7
CDR3: CASSQGGTLTYEQYF

D: -
length: 12
V: TRBV30
J: TRBJ1-5
CDR3: CAWGGSNQPQHF

D: -
length: 11
V: TRBV9
J: TRBJ2-7
CDR3: CASSDTGEQYF

D: -
length: 11
V: TRBV28
J: TRBJ2-1
CDR3: CASRRGNEQFF

D: TRBD1
length: 16
V: TRBV4-1
J: TRBJ1-1
CDR3: CASSHLRTGKETEAFF

D: -
length: 14
V: TRBV7-8
J: TRBJ1-1
CDR3: CASSLDVLRTEAFF

D: -
length: 13
V: TRBV29-1
J: TRBJ1-1
CDR3: CSVLDSQNTEAFF

D: -
length: 15
V: TRBV6-5
J: TRBJ1-4
CDR3: CASSYRQPTNEKLFF

D: TRBD1
length: 14
V: TRBV7-8
J: TRBJ2-5
CDR3: CASSQDRNQETQYF

D: TRBD2
length: 12
V: TRBV29-1
J: TRBJ2-1
CDR3: CSSSGGINEQFF

D: -
length: 14
V: TRBV28
J: TRBJ2-7
CDR3: CASSLSGSSYEQYF

D: TRBD1
length: 14
V: TRBV7-9
J: TRBJ2-7
CDR3: CASIPGTGDYEQYF

D: -
length: 14
V: TRBV9
J: TRBJ2-7
CDR3: CASSPGQNSYEQYF

D: -
length: 15
V: TRBV6-5
J: TRBJ2-4
CDR3: CASRPLTVAKNIQYF

D: TRBD2
length: 13
V: TRBV25-1
J: TRBJ2-3
CDR3: CATAGGSTDTQYF

D: TRBD1
length: 13
V: TRBV5-1
J: TRBJ2-7
CDR3: CASSGQGAREQYF

D: -
length: 10
V: TRBV19
J: TRBJ2-2
CDR3: CASSGGELFF

D: -
length: 15
V: TRBV10-1
J: TRBJ2-5
CDR3: CASSEPTGQGETQYF

D: -
length: 14
V: TRBV6-5
J: TRBJ1-3
CDR3: CASSYGRAGNTIYF

D: -
length: 13
V: TRBV19
J: TRBJ2-7
CDR3: CASTGRDPYEQYF

D: TRBD2
length: 13
V: TRBV27
J: TRBJ2-2
CDR3: CASRTSDTGELFF

D: -
length: 16
V: TRBV9
J: TRBJ2-3
CDR3: CASSVGGSLSTDTQYF

D: -
length: 15
V: TRBV19
J: TRBJ1-4
CDR3: CASSIAHGLNEKLFF

D: TRBD1
length: 15
V: TRBV19
J: TRBJ1-2
CDR3: CASSIATGGSYGYTF

D: -
length: 14
V: TRBV7-9
J: TRBJ1-1
CDR3: CANSLMGMNTEAFF

D: -
length: 13
V: TRBV5-8
J: TRBJ1-5
CDR3: CASSLGPYQPQHF

D: -
length: 15
V: TRBV7-2
J: TRBJ2-1
CDR3: CASSLVRYLYNEQFF

D: TRBD1
length: 14
V: TRBV10-3
J: TRBJ2-1
CDR3: CAISGTGLDNEQFF

D: -
length: 16
V: TRBV7-8
J: TRBJ2-3
CDR3: CASSPRAGLYGDTQYF

D: -
length: 16
V: TRBV6-1
J: TRBJ2-3
CDR3: CASSERRFLPTDTQYF

D: -
length: 14
V: TRBV18
J: TRBJ2-3
CDR3: CASSPVGGTDTQYF

D: TRBD2
length: 17
V: TRBV19
J: TRBJ2-3
CDR3: CASSMALLRTSGEEQYF

D: -
length: 15
V: TRBV7-6
J: TRBJ2-2
CDR3: CASSTGWGNTGELFF

D: -
length: 19
V: TRBV27
J: TRBJ2-2
CDR3: CASSKLPVGTPFGTGELFF

D: TRBD1
length: 16
V: TRBV4-3
J: TRBJ1-6
CDR3: CASSLDRDGGSSPLHF